Listed here are 20 T cell receptor beta chains from one sample, sequenced in a study of shared clonotypes between healthy human individuals. The protocol was immunoSEQ multiplex PCR, while the TCRdb copy is restricted to in-frame clones and leaves out a portion. The table shows over a million clones, with around 97% occurring only once. Sequencing used naive CD4+ T cells sorted from blood. The subset denotes: CD45RA+ positively selected. Receptors originate from a young man in good health.

A note on this clone: The same CDR3 can be traced to other DNA sequences in this sample. The chain couples TRBV5-6 to TRBJ2-7; 7 positions match TRBD1. Trimming took 0 bases from V and 0 from J; bases not matched to a gene: 0. Germline CDR1 and CDR2: SGHDT and YYEEEE. CDR3 length: 14 residues. In nucleotides, the CDR3 is TGTGCCAGCAGCTTGGACAGGGGCTCCTACGAGCAGTACTTC. This gives the protein CASSLDRGSYEQYF.

As concerns this clone: Other DNA variants within this sample encode the same CDR3. The V gene is TRBV2, the J gene TRBJ1-2; D not certain. Trimming pared 4 bases from V and 2 bases from J, leaving 5 bases between. The CDR3 has 12 residues. Germline assignment: CDR1 SNHLY and CDR2 FYNNEI. The CDR3 coding sequence is TGTGCCAGCAGTGCCGGGAACTATGGCTACACCTTC. Its protein is CASSAGNYGYTF.

V is TRBV7-3 and J is TRBJ2-2; 7 bases align to TRBD1. In germline, CDR1 is SGHTA, CDR2 FQGTGA. This CDR3 comprises 17 residues. The V and J ends lost 2 bases and 4 bases, in that order; junction bases with no gene match: 10. CDR3: CASSLASRDSSTGELFF. In DNA, the CDR3 is TGTGCCAGCAGCTTAGCGTCCCGGGACAGTTCCACCGGGGAGCTGTTTTTT. The variable domain in full, with the rest retrieved from reference TRBV7-3 and TRBJ2-2, is GAGVSQTPSNKVTEKGKYVELRCDPISGHTALYWYRQSLGQGPEFLIYFQGTGAADDSGLPNDRFFAVRPEGSVSTLKIQRTERGDSAVYLCASSLASRDSSTGELFFGEGSRLTVL.

Only one count was recorded for this clone. The genes are TRBV28 and TRBJ2-7; no firm D call. The CDR3 extends over 12 amino acids. Germline CDR1 reads MDHEN; CDR2 reads SYDVKM. Trimming stripped 5 bases from V and 2 bases from J, with 7 bases between. CDR3 nucleotide sequence: TGTGCCAGCAGTCCAGACCCCTACGAGCAGTACTTC. The encoded protein is CASSPDPYEQYF.

The V and J genes are TRBV28 and TRBJ2-1; D is perhaps TRBD1 or TRBD2 (5 bases each). CDR3 size: 10 residues. The V end was cut by 8 bases, the J end by 12 bases, with 11 bases between. Germline assignment: CDR1 MDHEN and CDR2 SYDVKM. The CDR3 is CASGSGGQFF. In DNA, the CDR3 is TGTGCCAGCGGTTCTGGGGGGCAGTTCTTC.

V and J are TRBV11-2 and TRBJ2-4; TRBD2 aligns across 15 bases. CDR3 length: 16 amino acids. V dropped 4 bases and J dropped 3; count of bases not matched to a gene: 1. Germline lookup yields CDR1 SGHAT and CDR2 FQNNGV. The DNA of the CDR3 is TGTGCCAGCAGCTGGACTAGCGGGAGGGTCAAAAACATTCAGTACTTC. Protein product: CASSWTSGRVKNIQYF. The full variable domain, in which reference TRBV11-2 and TRBJ2-4 provide the parts outside the CDR3, is EAGVAQSPRYKIIEKRQSVAFWCNPISGHATLYWYQQILGQGPKLLIQFQNNGVVDDSQLPKDRFSAERLKGVDSTLKIQPAKLEDSAVYLCASSWTSGRVKNIQYFGAGTRLSVL.

This chain uses TRBV28 with TRBJ1-2, with a tentative D call TRBD1 (5 bases). In germline, CDR1 is MDHEN, CDR2 SYDVKM. V shed 2 bases and J shed 5 bases, with 12 bases lying between them. The CDR3 is 14 residues long. The CDR3 DNA reads as TGTGCCAGCAGTTTACCAGGGCTAGGGTATGGCTACACCTTC. Its translation: CASSLPGLGYGYTF.

This chain links TRBV4-1 with TRBJ1-1; tentative D call: TRBD1 (5 bases). V lost 2 bases and J 4 bases, leaving 14 bases between the germline ends. There are 15 residues in the CDR3. Germline V gene lookup returns CDR1 MGHRA and CDR2 YSYEKL. Written as DNA, the CDR3 is TGCGCCAGCAGCCAACCCCAACAAGGGGCCACTGAAGCTTTCTTT. Residues: CASSQPQQGATEAFF.

V usage is TRBV5-1 and J usage is TRBJ1-2; D is possibly TRBD1 (6 bases). The germline V gene encodes CDR1 SGHRS and CDR2 YFSETQ. The CDR3 has 15 amino acids. V was cut by 2 bases and J by 4 bases, with 15 bases left in between. CDR3 residues: CASSLILDSSYGYTF. The CDR3 nucleotides are TGCGCCAGCAGCTTAATTCTGGACAGCTCCTATGGCTACACCTTC.

CDR3 in DNA: TGCGCCAGCAGCCAGACAGGGGAGGACACTGAAGCTTTCTTT. This encodes CASSQTGEDTEAFF. The chain employs TRBV5-1 and TRBJ1-1; 8 bases map to TRBD1. This CDR3 is 14 amino acids long. With 4 bases clipped from V and 3 bases from J, the junction kept 5 bases outside the gene matches. Germline CDR1 is SGHRS and CDR2 is YFSETQ.

The rearrangement joins TRBV28 to TRBJ2-2; a weak D match, TRBD1 (5 bases). This CDR3 has 14 amino acids. Germline V lookup: CDR1 MDHEN, CDR2 SYDVKM. With 5 bases removed from V and 2 bases from J, the gap between germline ends came to 9 bases. CDR3 DNA sequence: TGTGCCAGCAGTCAGGGTCCTAACACCGGGGAGCTGTTTTTT. It codes for CASSQGPNTGELFF.

The table lists this clone with a few counts. CDR3 region: CASSVAAARTEAFF. CDR3 in DNA: TGTGCCAGCAGCGTAGCGGCAGCTAGAACTGAAGCTTTCTTT. The chain links TRBV9 to TRBJ1-1; D is unclear. The germline V and J ends were trimmed by 0 bases and 5 bases, with 11 bases remaining between them. This CDR3 has 14 residues. Germline values: CDR1 SGDLS, CDR2 YYNGEE.

As for this clone: The sample carries other DNA sequences with the same CDR3. The chain is built from TRBV6-5 and TRBJ1-2; 8 positions agree with TRBD1. This CDR3 comprises 13 residues. Losses at the gene ends were 6 bases for V and 4 bases for J; bases not matched to a gene: 4. CDR1 and CDR2 (germline): MNHEY, SVGAGI. CDR3 sequence reads: CASSRDRSYGYTF. DNA of the CDR3: TGTGCCAGCAGCCGGGACAGGTCCTATGGCTACACCTTC.

The chain carries TRBV5-8 and TRBJ2-3; 7 bases are shared with TRBD2. This CDR3 is 17 amino acids long. CDR1 is SGHTS, CDR2 YDEGEE, per germline. Germline trimming cut 4 bases from V and 0 bases from J; bases unmatched to any gene: 11. The CDR3 protein is CASSRLALSGSTDTQYF. The CDR3 bases are TGTGCCAGCAGCCGCTTGGCGCTTAGCGGGAGCACAGATACGCAGTATTTT.

The chain couples TRBV7-2 to TRBJ2-7, with 10 bases identical to TRBD2. Germline CDR1 SGHTA, CDR2 FQGNSA. V dropped 3 bases and J dropped 4; count of bases not matched to a gene: 9. The length of the CDR3 is 16 residues. The CDR3 DNA follows: TGTGCCAGCAGCTTGGCTAGCGGGAGTGGCGGTTACGAGCAGTACTTC. This encodes CASSLASGSGGYEQYF.

V is TRBV27 and J is TRBJ2-2; 11 nucleotides line up with TRBD2. V gave up 10 bases and J gave up 5 bases; unmatched junction bases: 3. The germline CDR1 and CDR2 sequences are MNHEY and SMNVEV (reference sequence). This CDR3 contains 13 residues. CDR3 sequence: CATRLAGTGELFF. The CDR3 nucleotides are TGTGCCACCCGACTAGCGGGAACCGGGGAGCTGTTTTTT.

The chain combines TRBV29-1 with TRBJ2-1; no definite D call. Trimming shortened V by 3 bases and J by 7 bases, and 16 bases separated the two germline ends. The CDR3 totals 14 residues. In germline, CDR1 is SQVTM, CDR2 ANQGSEA. CDR3: CSVDLSGYDNEQFF. CDR3 nucleotide sequence: TGCAGCGTTGATCTGAGTGGCTATGATAATGAGCAGTTCTTC.

The J gene is TRBJ1-5, the V gene TRBV4-3; D might be TRBD1 (5 bases). CDR1 LGHNA and CDR2 YSLEER come from the germline V gene. Deletions cut 0 bases from V and 2 bases from J, with 14 bases between. The CDR3 runs 17 residues. The CDR3, as DNA: TGCGCCAGCAGCCAAGATTGGGACGGTGGACGCAATCAGCCCCAGCATTTT. This sequence encodes CASSQDWDGGRNQPQHF.

This chain links TRBV18 with TRBJ1-5, with D uncertain. This CDR3 is 15 amino acids long. From germline, CDR1 is KGHSH and CDR2 LQKENI. Between the trimmed V and J ends, which lost 5 bases and 2 bases, there was a span of 13 bases. CDR3 sequence reads: CASSTGERGNQPQHF. In nucleotides, the CDR3 is TGTGCCAGCTCAACGGGAGAAAGGGGCAATCAGCCCCAGCATTTT.

This chain's CDR3 is CASSSLGEGNEKLFF. The CDR3 nucleotides read TGTGCCAGCAGTTCCCTTGGGGAGGGAAATGAAAAACTGTTTTTT. V is TRBV6-6 and J is TRBJ1-4; D gene unclear. Trimming left V 4 bases short and J 5 bases short, with 14 bases between. The CDR3 sequence is 15 residues long. Germline CDR1 and CDR2: MNHNY and SVGAGI (reference sequence).